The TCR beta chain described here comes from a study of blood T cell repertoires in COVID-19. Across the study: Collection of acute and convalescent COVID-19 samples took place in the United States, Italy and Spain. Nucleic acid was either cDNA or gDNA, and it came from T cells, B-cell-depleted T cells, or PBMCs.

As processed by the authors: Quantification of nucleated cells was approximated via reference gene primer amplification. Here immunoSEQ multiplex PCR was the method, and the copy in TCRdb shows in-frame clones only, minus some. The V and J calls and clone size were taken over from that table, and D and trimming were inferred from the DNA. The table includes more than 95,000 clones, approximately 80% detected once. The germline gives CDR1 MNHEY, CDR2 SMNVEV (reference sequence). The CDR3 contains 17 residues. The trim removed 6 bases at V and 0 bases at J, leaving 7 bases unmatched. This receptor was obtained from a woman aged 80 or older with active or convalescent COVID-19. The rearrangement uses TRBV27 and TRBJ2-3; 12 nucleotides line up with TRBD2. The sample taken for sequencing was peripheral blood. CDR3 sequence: CASRKLGTSGSTDTQYF. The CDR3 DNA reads TGTGCCAGCAGGAAACTCGGGACTAGCGGGAGCACAGATACGCAGTATTTT.